The 9 T cell receptor beta chains below come from one sample, sequenced in a study of tumor and adjacent non-tumor tissue in lung cancer. TCRbeta libraries were built with three rounds of nested PCR, modified from ARM-PCR. TCRdb processed the multiplex PCR reads anew with MiXCR; each CDR3 protein has one entry. The data show 71,000 or so distinct CDR3 sequences, around 75% seen once. No cell sorting was done before RNA was extracted from the tissue. Sequenced input: lung tumor tissue. The receptors derive from a woman in her 50s with non-small cell lung cancer.

As regards this clonotype: The junction differs from germline at one of its ends, possibly a read error. The genes are TRBV6-2 or TRBV6-3 and TRBJ2-7, with 8 nucleotides matching TRBD1. This CDR3 comprises 15 residues. Germline-derived CDR1 and CDR2 are MNHEY and SVGEGT. The CDR3 sequence is CVSSSYGQGGNEQYF. CDR3 in DNA: TGTGTCAGCAGTTCCTACGGACAGGGTGGAAACGAGCAGTATTTC.

As for this clonotype: Sequence at one end of the junction differs from germline and may be a read error. This sequence joins TRBV20-1 and TRBJ2-1; the D gene is possibly TRBD2 (6 bases). The CDR3 has 14 amino acids. The germline CDR1 and CDR2 sequences are DFQATT and SNEGSKA (reference sequence). The CDR3 DNA reads TGCAGTGCGCAAACTAGCTCGGGGTACAATGAGTGGTTCTTT. Protein product: CSAQTSSGYNEWFF.

Turning to this clonotype: Just one base apart from a much larger clone, this may be a read error. V gene TRBV7-9 combines with J gene TRBJ2-6; D is ambiguous. The CDR3 runs to 16 residues. Germline V gene lookup returns CDR1 SEHNR and CDR2 FQNEAQ (reference sequence). CDR3 in amino acids: CPSSLSTASGANVLTF. The CDR3 bases are TGTCCCAGCAGCTTATCTACGGCCTCTGGGGCCAACGTCCTGACTTTC.

The rearrangement joins TRBV5-1 to TRBJ1-3, with 9 bases that match TRBD1. After removal of 9 bases from V and 5 bases from J, the junction contained 12 bases not matched to a gene. Germline V gene data show CDR1 as SGHRS and CDR2 as YFSETQ. The CDR3 length is 15 residues. The CDR3 region is CATSIGDRERNTIYF. CDR3 bases: TGCGCCACCTCCATAGGGGACAGGGAAAGAAACACCATATATTTT.

The genes are TRBV20-1 and TRBJ2-2; 9 nucleotides agree with TRBD1. After removal of 1 base from V and 9 bases from J, the junction contained 12 bases not matched to a gene. Germline CDR1 and CDR2: DFQATT and SNEGSKA (reference sequence). The CDR3 runs to 16 residues. The CDR3, as DNA: TGCAGTGCTAGAGGGATAAGACAGGGGGGCGCCAGGGAGCTGTTTTTT. It codes for CSARGIRQGGARELFF.

The table lists this clonotype with a count of one. No conserved phenylalanine or tryptophan ends this CDR3, so it is likely a read error. The chain combines TRBV6-1 with TRBJ2-3; D gene unclear. Germline-derived CDR1 and CDR2 are MNHNS and SASEGT. The length of the CDR3 is 12 residues. The CDR3 DNA reads TGTGCCAGCAGTGATGGGTTAGATGCGCAGTATTAT. Residues: CASSDGLDAQYY.

Note on this clonotype: One end of the junction varies from germline; a read error may be responsible. This sequence joins TRBV20-1 and TRBJ2-5; D ambiguous. This CDR3 is 12 amino acids long. Germline CDR1 DFQATT, CDR2 SNEGSKA (reference sequence). The CDR3 reads CRASISQETQYF. CDR3 in DNA: TGCAGAGCTAGTATCTCCCAAGAGACCCAATACTTC.

Worth noting for this clonotype: This may stem from a read error, because a much larger clone lies one nucleotide away. The rearrangement uses TRBV7-9 and TRBJ2-3; D remains unclear. Germline lookup yields CDR1 SEHNR and CDR2 FQNEAQ (reference sequence). The CDR3 has 17 residues. CDR3 DNA: TGTGCCAGCAGCCCACCCCTGGGCAGGAGTAGCAGAGATACGCAGTATTTT. Translating it yields CASSPPLGRSSRDTQYF.

Comment on this clonotype: The conserved phenylalanine or tryptophan normally closing the CDR3 is absent here, so this likely arose from a read error. The chain has TRBV11-1 and TRBJ2-3; 9 bases map to TRBD1. Germline assignment: CDR1 SGHAT and CDR2 FQDESV (reference sequence). Trimming removed 7 bases from V and 11 bases from J; junction bases left unmatched: 10. This CDR3 contains 13 residues. The CDR3 DNA follows: TGTGCCAGCATAGGGACAGGGATGGATGTGCAGTATATT. It codes for CASIGTGMDVQYI.